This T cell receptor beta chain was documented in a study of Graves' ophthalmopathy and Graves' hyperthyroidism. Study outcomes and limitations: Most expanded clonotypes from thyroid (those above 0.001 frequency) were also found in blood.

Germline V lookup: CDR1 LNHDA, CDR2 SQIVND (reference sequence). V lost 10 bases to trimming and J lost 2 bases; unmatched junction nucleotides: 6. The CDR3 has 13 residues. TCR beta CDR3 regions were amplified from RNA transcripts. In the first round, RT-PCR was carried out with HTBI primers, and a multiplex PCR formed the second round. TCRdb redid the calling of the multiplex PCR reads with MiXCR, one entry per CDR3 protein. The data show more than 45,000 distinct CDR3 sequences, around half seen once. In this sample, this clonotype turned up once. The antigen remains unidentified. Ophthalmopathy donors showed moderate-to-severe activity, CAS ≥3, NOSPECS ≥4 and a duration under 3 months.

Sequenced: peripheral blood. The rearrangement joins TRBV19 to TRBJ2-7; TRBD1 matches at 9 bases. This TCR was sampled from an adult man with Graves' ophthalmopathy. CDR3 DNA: TGTGCCACCGGGCGGACAGGGGCCTACGAGCAGTACTTC. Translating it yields CATGRTGAYEQYF.